A single T cell receptor beta chain is shown here with its context. What it recognizes is unknown. With V trimmed by 4 bases and J by 5 bases, 8 bases remained unmatched. Per the germline V gene, CDR1 is MGHRA and CDR2 is YSYEKL. The CDR3 length is 17 residues. This record comes from a study of cytomegalovirus exposure and HLA in healthy donors. Study conclusions and caveats: A prior analysis recorded that most TCR beta V segments were productive about 87% or about 30% of the time. Specific recognition of CMV antigens was confirmed in vitro for a few chains (all CMV-associated). In most subjects, TCR beta sequences reportedly gave accurate predictions of HLA-A and HLA-B alleles.

The PCR used 60 Vbeta and 13 Jbeta primers. TCRdb keeps only in-frame clones here, not all; method: immunoSEQ multiplex PCR. This repertoire shows some 70,000 clones, around 85% found once; its top ten account for roughly 2.4%. The sequencing input was PBMCs. The sequence was obtained from a woman between 45 and 60 years old in good health and CMV-seronegative. V gene TRBV4-1 combines with J gene TRBJ2-1; 13 positions agree with TRBD2. As DNA, the CDR3 is TGCGCCAGCAGCCCCCAGGGACTAGCGGGACTGCACAATGAGCAGTTCTTC. Its translation: CASSPQGLAGLHNEQFF.